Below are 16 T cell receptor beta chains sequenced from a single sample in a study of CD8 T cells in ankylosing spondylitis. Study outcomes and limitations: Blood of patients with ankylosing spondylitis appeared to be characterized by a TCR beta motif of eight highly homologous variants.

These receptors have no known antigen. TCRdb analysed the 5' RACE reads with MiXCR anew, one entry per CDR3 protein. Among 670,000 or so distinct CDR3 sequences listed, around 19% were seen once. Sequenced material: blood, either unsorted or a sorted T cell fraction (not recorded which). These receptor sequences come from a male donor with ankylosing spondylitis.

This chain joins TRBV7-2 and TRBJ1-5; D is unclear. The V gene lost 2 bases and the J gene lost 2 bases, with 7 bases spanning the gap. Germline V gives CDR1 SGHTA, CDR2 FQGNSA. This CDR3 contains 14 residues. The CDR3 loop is CASSLMEGNQPQHF. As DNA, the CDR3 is TGTGCCAGCAGCTTAATGGAAGGCAATCAGCCCCAGCATTTT.

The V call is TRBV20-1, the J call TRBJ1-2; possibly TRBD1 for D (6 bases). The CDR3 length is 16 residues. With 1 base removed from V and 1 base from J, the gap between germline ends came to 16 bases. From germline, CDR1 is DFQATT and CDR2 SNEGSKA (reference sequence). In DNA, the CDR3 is TGCAGTGCTAGAGGCGCAGGGGTCCCTTTTAACTATGGCTACACCTTC. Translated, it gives CSARGAGVPFNYGYTF.

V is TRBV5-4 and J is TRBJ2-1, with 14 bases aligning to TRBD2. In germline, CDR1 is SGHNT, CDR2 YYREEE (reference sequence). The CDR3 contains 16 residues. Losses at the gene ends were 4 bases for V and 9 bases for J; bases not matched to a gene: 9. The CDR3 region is CASSPGTSGSLSEQFF. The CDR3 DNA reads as TGTGCCAGCAGCCCGGGGACTAGCGGGAGCCTGAGTGAGCAGTTCTTC.

CDR3 coding DNA: TGTGCCAGCAGCGTATCCCAACAGCATAATTCACCCCTCCACTTT. Amino acids: CASSVSQQHNSPLHF. J is TRBJ1-6 and V is TRBV9; no reliable D call. Looked up from germline, CDR1 is SGDLS and CDR2 is YYNGEE. With 1 base removed from V and 5 bases from J, the gap between germline ends came to 10 bases. This CDR3 region has 15 residues. Full variable domain (outside the CDR3, taken from reference TRBV9 and TRBJ1-6): DSGVTQTPKHLITATGQRVTLRCSPRSGDLSVYWYQQSLDQGLQFLIQYYNGEERAKGNILERFSAQQFPDLHSELNLSSLELGDSALYFCASSVSQQHNSPLHFGNGTRLTVT.

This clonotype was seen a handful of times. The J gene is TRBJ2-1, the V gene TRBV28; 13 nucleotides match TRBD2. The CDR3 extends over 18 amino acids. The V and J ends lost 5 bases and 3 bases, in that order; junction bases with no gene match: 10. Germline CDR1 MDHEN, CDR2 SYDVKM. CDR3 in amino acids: CASSPLTSGRTLYNEQFF. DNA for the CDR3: TGTGCCAGCAGTCCGCTGACTAGCGGGAGGACCCTCTACAATGAGCAGTTCTTC.

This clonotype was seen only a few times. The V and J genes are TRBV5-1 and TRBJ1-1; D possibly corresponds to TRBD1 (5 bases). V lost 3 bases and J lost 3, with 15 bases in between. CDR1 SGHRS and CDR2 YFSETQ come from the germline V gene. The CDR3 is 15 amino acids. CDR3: CASSWTRGWDTEAFF. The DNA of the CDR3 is TGCGCCAGCAGCTGGACGAGGGGTTGGGACACTGAAGCTTTCTTT. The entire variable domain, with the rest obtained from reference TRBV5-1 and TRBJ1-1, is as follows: KAGVTQTPRYLIKTRGQQVTLSCSPISGHRSVSWYQQTPGQGLQFLFEYFSETQRNKGNFPGRFSGRQFSNSRSEMNVSTLELGDSALYLCASSWTRGWDTEAFFGQGTRLTVV.

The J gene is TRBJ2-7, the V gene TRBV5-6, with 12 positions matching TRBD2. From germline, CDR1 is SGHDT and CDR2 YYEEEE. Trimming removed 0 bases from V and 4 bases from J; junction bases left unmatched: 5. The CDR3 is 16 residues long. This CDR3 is CASSLVALAGGYEQYF. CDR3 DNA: TGTGCCAGCAGCTTGGTGGCCCTAGCGGGAGGGTACGAGCAGTACTTC.

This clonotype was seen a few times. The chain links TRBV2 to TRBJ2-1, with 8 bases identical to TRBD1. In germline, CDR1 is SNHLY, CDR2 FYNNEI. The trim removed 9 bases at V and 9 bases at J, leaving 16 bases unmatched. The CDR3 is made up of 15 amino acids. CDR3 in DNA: TGTGCCAGTCTGGAGCGGACAGGGAAATTTGTTGAGCAGTTCTTC. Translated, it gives CASLERTGKFVEQFF.

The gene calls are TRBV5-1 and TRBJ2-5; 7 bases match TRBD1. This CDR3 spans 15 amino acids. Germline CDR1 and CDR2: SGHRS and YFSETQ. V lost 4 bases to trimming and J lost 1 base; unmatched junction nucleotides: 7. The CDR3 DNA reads TGCGCCAGCAGCCCAAGTTGGGACAGCCAAGAGACCCAGTACTTC. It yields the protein CASSPSWDSQETQYF.

Here the CDR3 DNA reads TGTGCCAGCATCCGGACAGGGGGCATTGAAGCTTTCTTT. This gives the protein CASIRTGGIEAFF. The chain carries TRBV27 and TRBJ1-1; 11 bases map to TRBD1. Germline loops: CDR1 MNHEY, CDR2 SMNVEV (reference sequence). The CDR3 covers 13 residues. V dropped 7 bases and J dropped 7; count of bases not matched to a gene: 5.

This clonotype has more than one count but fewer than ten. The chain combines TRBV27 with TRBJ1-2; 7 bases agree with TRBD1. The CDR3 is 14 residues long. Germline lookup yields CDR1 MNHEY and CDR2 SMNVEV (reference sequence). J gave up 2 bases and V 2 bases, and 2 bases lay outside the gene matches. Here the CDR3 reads CASSLRGRNYGYTF. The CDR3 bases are TGTGCCAGCAGTTTAAGGGGGCGGAACTATGGCTACACCTTC.

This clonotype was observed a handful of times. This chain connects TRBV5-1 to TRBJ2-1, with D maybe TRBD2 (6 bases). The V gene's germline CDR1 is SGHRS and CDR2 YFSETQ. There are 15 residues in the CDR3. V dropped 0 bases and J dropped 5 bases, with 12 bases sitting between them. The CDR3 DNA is TGCGCCAGCAGCTTGGTTTTAGCGGCCAACAATGAGCAGTTCTTC. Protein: CASSLVLAANNEQFF. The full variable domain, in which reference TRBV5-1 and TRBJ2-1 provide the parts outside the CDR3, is KAGVTQTPRYLIKTRGQQVTLSCSPISGHRSVSWYQQTPGQGLQFLFEYFSETQRNKGNFPGRFSGRQFSNSRSEMNVSTLELGDSALYLCASSLVLAANNEQFFGPGTRLTVL.

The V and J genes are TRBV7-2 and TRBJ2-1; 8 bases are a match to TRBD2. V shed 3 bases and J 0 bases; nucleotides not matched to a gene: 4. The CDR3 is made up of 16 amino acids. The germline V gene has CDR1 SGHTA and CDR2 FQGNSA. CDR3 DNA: TGTGCCAGCAGCTTCCGGGGGGGCAGCTCCTACAATGAGCAGTTCTTC. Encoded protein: CASSFRGGSSYNEQFF.

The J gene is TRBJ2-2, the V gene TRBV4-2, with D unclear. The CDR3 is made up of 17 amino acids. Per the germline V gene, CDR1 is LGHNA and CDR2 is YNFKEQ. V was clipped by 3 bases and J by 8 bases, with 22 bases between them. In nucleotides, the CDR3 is TGTGCCAGCAGCCAGGTGGGCAGCGACCGTACTGGGGGGGAGCTGTTTTTT. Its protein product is CASSQVGSDRTGGELFF.

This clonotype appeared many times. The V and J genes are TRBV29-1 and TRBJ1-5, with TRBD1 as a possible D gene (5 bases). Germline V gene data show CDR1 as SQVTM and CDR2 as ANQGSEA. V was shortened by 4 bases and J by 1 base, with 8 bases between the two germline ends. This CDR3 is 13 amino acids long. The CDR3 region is CSVGGGSNQPQHF. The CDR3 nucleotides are TGCAGCGTTGGCGGGGGAAGCAATCAGCCCCAGCATTTT.

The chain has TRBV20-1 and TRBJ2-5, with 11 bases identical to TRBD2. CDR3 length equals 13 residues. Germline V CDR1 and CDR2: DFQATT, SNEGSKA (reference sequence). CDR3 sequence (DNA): TGCAGCACAGATAGCGGGAGGGCCGATCATCAGTACTTC. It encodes CSTDSGRADHQYF.